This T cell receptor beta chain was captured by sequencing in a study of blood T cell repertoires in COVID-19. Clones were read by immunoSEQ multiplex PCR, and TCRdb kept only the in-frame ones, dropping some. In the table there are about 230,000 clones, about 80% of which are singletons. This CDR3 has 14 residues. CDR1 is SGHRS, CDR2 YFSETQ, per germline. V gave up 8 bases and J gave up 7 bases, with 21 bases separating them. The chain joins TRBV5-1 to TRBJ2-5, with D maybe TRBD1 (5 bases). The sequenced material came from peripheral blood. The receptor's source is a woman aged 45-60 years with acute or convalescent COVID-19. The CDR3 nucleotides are TGCGCCAGGAGAAACTGGACCGGACACTGGACCCAGTACTTC. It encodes CARRNWTGHWTQYF.